The 11 T cell receptor beta chains below come from one sample, sequenced in a study of T cells expressing NK-cell markers. No DNA is given; TCRdb re-called the 5' RACE reads and lists each CDR3 protein once. Reported are more than 400,000 distinct CDR3 sequences; the ten largest clones contain 7.3%. Input material: blood T cells: a sorted CD56 or NKG2C T cell subset, CD4+ or CD8+ T cells, or bulk PBMC T cells (not recorded which). The source is a woman between 18 and 75 years old in good health.

V gene TRBV7-3 combines with J gene TRBJ1-1; TCRdb's assignment of TRBD1 cannot be checked, as there is no DNA. The CDR3 loop spans 16 amino acids. Germline CDR1 SGHTA, CDR2 FQGTGA. The CDR3: CASSLAGAKAGTEAFF.

The chain joins TRBV13 to TRBJ2-1; TCRdb gives TRBD1 as the D gene, but with no DNA this cannot be confirmed. CDR3 length equals 17 residues. The germline V gene encodes CDR1 PRHDT and CDR2 FYEKMQ (reference sequence). The CDR3 loop reads CASSSLWGAAPLGEQFF.

The CDR3 is CASSYWDQPQHF. The rearrangement uses TRBV6-2 or TRBV6-3 and TRBJ1-5. Germline V gene sequence: CDR1 MNHEY, CDR2 SVGEGT. CDR3 length: 12 amino acids.

The V gene is TRBV19, the J gene TRBJ1-1. The CDR3 loop spans 14 amino acids. Germline values: CDR1 LNHDA, CDR2 SQIVND (reference sequence). This CDR3 is CASSIEGWDTEAFF.

The chain uses TRBV12-3 or TRBV12-4 and TRBJ1-1. The CDR3 has 13 residues. The chain's CDR3 is CASRQRANTEAFF.

The genes are TRBV7-3 and TRBJ2-1. This CDR3 has 13 amino acids. Germline CDR1 reads SGHTA; CDR2 reads FQGTGA. CDR3 region: CASSLQVYNEQFF. Full variable domain (remainder filled in from reference TRBV7-3 and TRBJ2-1): GAGVSQTPSNKVTEKGKYVELRCDPISGHTALYWYRQSLGQGPEFLIYFQGTGAADDSGLPNDRFFAVRPEGSVSTLKIQRTERGDSAVYLCASSLQVYNEQFFGPGTRLTVL.

The rearrangement joins TRBV20-1 to TRBJ1-2. This CDR3 is built from 11 residues. Germline values: CDR1 DFQATT, CDR2 SNEGSKA (reference sequence). The CDR3 protein is CSAQTGWGYTF.

This chain connects TRBV12-3 or TRBV12-4 to TRBJ1-1; TCRdb outputs TRBD1, but without DNA this stays unchecked. The CDR3 loop spans 14 amino acids. CDR3 amino acids: CASKLRGGNTEAFF.

V gene TRBV20-1 combines with J gene TRBJ2-3; lacking DNA, the TRBD2 call made by TCRdb goes unchecked. CDR3 length equals 16 residues. CDR1 DFQATT and CDR2 SNEGSKA come from the germline V gene (reference sequence). CDR3 in amino acids: CSASRLAGGGVYTQYF.

This chain connects TRBV20-1 to TRBJ2-5. This CDR3 is 11 amino acids long. Germline-derived CDR1 and CDR2 are DFQATT and SNEGSKA (reference sequence). This chain's CDR3 is CSALQRETQYF.

The chain combines TRBV20-1 with TRBJ2-5; absent DNA, TCRdb's TRBD2 call cannot be checked. Per germline, CDR1 DFQATT and CDR2 SNEGSKA (reference sequence). CDR3 length: 13 residues. The CDR3 sequence is CSAGVSGGTTQYF.